These T cell receptor beta chains were read from a single sample in a study of CD8+ T cells in alopecia areata. Produced via immunoSEQ multiplex PCR; TCRdb's table is partial and in-frame only. The sample yields 140,000 to 150,000 clones, 45% to 60% seen once. The sample here was CD4+ T cells sorted from blood, taken at week 0. The origin of the receptors is a human donor with alopecia areata. The conserved cysteine and the conserved F or W are not part of the CDR3 here. The order of the fields is J gene, V gene, CDR3 protein.

J gene: TRBJ2-2; V gene: TRBV11-2; CDR3 protein: ASSLGQSNTGELF
J gene: TRBJ2-7; V gene: TRBV5-1; CDR3 protein: ASSQGQASYEQY
J gene: TRBJ1-2; V gene: TRBV5-4; CDR3 protein: ASSFVVGQGAGGYT
J gene: TRBJ1-2; V gene: TRBV4-3; CDR3 protein: ASSQQGAGYGYT
J gene: TRBJ1-2; V gene: TRBV9; CDR3 protein: ASSVGSGDYGYT
J gene: TRBJ2-5; V gene: TRBV29-1; CDR3 protein: SVGTSGGRLETQY
J gene: TRBJ1-5; V gene: TRBV29-1; CDR3 protein: SVGEGNQPQH
J gene: TRBJ2-3; V gene: TRBV14; CDR3 protein: ASSRRRTDTQY
J gene: TRBJ1-2; V gene: TRBV28; CDR3 protein: ASRLTAYGYT
J gene: TRBJ2-7; V gene: TRBV2; CDR3 protein: ASSAGYSYEQY
J gene: TRBJ2-5; V gene: TRBV29-1; CDR3 protein: SVFQETQY
J gene: TRBJ2-1; V gene: TRBV6-5; CDR3 protein: ASSIGRRDEQF
J gene: TRBJ2-1; V gene: TRBV30; CDR3 protein: AWSVSGLAGRQF
J gene: TRBJ2-4; V gene: TRBV19; CDR3 protein: ASTALAKNIQY
J gene: TRBJ1-1; V gene: TRBV6-6; CDR3 protein: ASSSRQKNTEAF
J gene: TRBJ2-7; V gene: TRBV29-1; CDR3 protein: SVGGAPYEQY
J gene: TRBJ1-1; V gene: TRBV5-1; CDR3 protein: ASSLGGGDTEAF
J gene: TRBJ1-2; V gene: TRBV7-9; CDR3 protein: ASSRTDRHNYGYT
J gene: TRBJ1-2; V gene: TRBV14; CDR3 protein: ASSPRLTPEGYT
J gene: TRBJ2-5; V gene: TRBV29-1; CDR3 protein: SAGSGGTQY
J gene: TRBJ1-2; V gene: TRBV2; CDR3 protein: ASSGGFGDYT
J gene: TRBJ2-5; V gene: TRBV29-1; CDR3 protein: SVLGTPTGETQY
J gene: TRBJ2-3; V gene: TRBV6-1; CDR3 protein: ASSTSGRTSPTQY
J gene: TRBJ1-4; V gene: TRBV30; CDR3 protein: AWSAGAREKLF
J gene: TRBJ2-6; V gene: TRBV27; CDR3 protein: ASSLSTGRPGANVLT
J gene: TRBJ1-5; V gene: TRBV6-1; CDR3 protein: ASSGPADSNQPQH
J gene: TRBJ2-2; V gene: TRBV29-1; CDR3 protein: SVVSGGSGELF
J gene: TRBJ2-1; V gene: TRBV29-1; CDR3 protein: SVARAGSYNEQF
J gene: TRBJ1-1; V gene: TRBV29-1; CDR3 protein: SVRGQARDTEAF
J gene: TRBJ2-1; V gene: TRBV20-1; CDR3 protein: SAAGRDEQF
J gene: TRBJ1-6; V gene: TRBV28; CDR3 protein: ASRPFRTGLNSPLH
J gene: TRBJ2-3; V gene: TRBV5-1; CDR3 protein: ASRKEVAGVTDTQY
J gene: TRBJ2-5; V gene: TRBV29-1; CDR3 protein: SGSGTAGQETQY
J gene: TRBJ2-7; V gene: TRBV4-2; CDR3 protein: ASSPGLGDYEQY
J gene: TRBJ2-1; V gene: TRBV29-1; CDR3 protein: SVGLALNDEQF
J gene: TRBJ1-1; V gene: TRBV29-1; CDR3 protein: SVEVPGGYTEAF
J gene: TRBJ1-2; V gene: TRBV7-8; CDR3 protein: ASSLGSLRLDYGYT
J gene: TRBJ2-7; V gene: TRBV7-9; CDR3 protein: ASSLGQDGEQY
J gene: TRBJ2-7; V gene: TRBV2; CDR3 protein: ASRWREGGEQY
J gene: TRBJ2-5; V gene: TRBV15; CDR3 protein: ATSRGRRDGETQY
J gene: TRBJ1-5; V gene: TRBV6-5; CDR3 protein: ASRKQGLQPQH
J gene: TRBJ1-5; V gene: TRBV6-5; CDR3 protein: ASSRNPYSNQPQH
J gene: TRBJ1-1; V gene: TRBV25-1; CDR3 protein: ASSEWRNLRTEAF
J gene: TRBJ2-1; V gene: TRBV2; CDR3 protein: ASSDWGAGVTYNEQF
J gene: TRBJ2-3; V gene: TRBV7-2; CDR3 protein: ASSAGGTGTDTQY
J gene: TRBJ1-2; V gene: TRBV27; CDR3 protein: ATRRTGGASYGYT
J gene: TRBJ1-2; V gene: TRBV6-5; CDR3 protein: ASSQRTRLGYT
J gene: TRBJ2-2; V gene: TRBV9; CDR3 protein: ASSIRVEVTGELF
J gene: TRBJ2-3; V gene: TRBV29-1; CDR3 protein: SVGRGTSGRDTQY
J gene: TRBJ2-4; V gene: TRBV2; CDR3 protein: ASSWDRGMDIQY
J gene: TRBJ2-1; V gene: TRBV7-2; CDR3 protein: ASSLTRTGSFNEQF
J gene: TRBJ2-1; V gene: TRBV5-4; CDR3 protein: ASSTRTGLGGNEQF
J gene: TRBJ2-5; V gene: TRBV11-2; CDR3 protein: ASSLVGETQY
J gene: TRBJ2-6; V gene: TRBV6-5; CDR3 protein: ASSPFLLGANVLT
J gene: TRBJ2-2; V gene: TRBV27; CDR3 protein: ASSLAGTGVGNTGELF
J gene: TRBJ2-5; V gene: TRBV7-7; CDR3 protein: ASSQEGYQETQY
J gene: TRBJ1-5; V gene: TRBV29-1; CDR3 protein: SVAGGSNQPQH
J gene: TRBJ1-1; V gene: TRBV6-5; CDR3 protein: ASSQTGMNTEAF
J gene: TRBJ1-1; V gene: TRBV30; CDR3 protein: AWSVLSQNTEAF
J gene: TRBJ2-2; V gene: TRBV30; CDR3 protein: AWRTNTGELF